Following are 18 T cell receptor beta chains from one sample sequenced in a study of spatial heterogeneity in lung cancer. TCRdb processed the 5' RACE reads anew with MiXCR; each CDR3 protein has one entry. The repertoire holds around 60,000 distinct CDR3 sequences, roughly 8% seen once, with over 12% in the top ten. Time point in this sample: sample taken at primary tumor resection. Tumor, nontumor lung or frozen PBMC supplied whole RNA that was sequenced unsorted. Sequencing was performed on PBMCs, taken at surgery. Receptors originate from a female donor with early-stage non-small cell lung cancer.

In the case of this clonotype: Compared with germline, one end of the junction differs, possibly owing to a read error. The CDR3 sequence: CASSFVADPQKTQYF. In DNA form, the CDR3 reads TGTGCCAGCAGCTTTGTTGCTGACCCCCAAAAGACCCAGTACTTC. The chain is built from TRBV7-2 and TRBJ2-5; no clear D. Germline loops: CDR1 SGHTA, CDR2 FQGNSA. The CDR3 is 15 amino acids.

This clonotype was picked up many times. This chain links TRBV28 with TRBJ1-5; D unclear. This CDR3 has 13 residues. Trimming shortened V by 4 bases and J by 7 bases, and 11 bases separated the two germline ends. In germline, CDR1 is MDHEN, CDR2 SYDVKM. The CDR3, as DNA: TGTGCCAGCAGTTCCCCCGGGGAACAGCCCCAGCATTTT. Translation: CASSSPGEQPQHF. Full variable domain (missing parts from reference TRBV28 and TRBJ1-5): DVKVTQSSRYLVKRTGEKVFLECVQDMDHENMFWYRQDPGLGLRLIYFSYDVKMKEKGDIPEGYSVSREKKERFSLILESASTNQTSMYLCASSSPGEQPQHFGDGTRLSIL.

The V and J genes are TRBV5-6 and TRBJ1-6; 10 bases line up with TRBD1. This CDR3 region has 15 residues. Germline CDR1 SGHDT, CDR2 YYEEEE. V dropped 4 bases and J dropped 9; count of bases not matched to a gene: 7. The DNA for the CDR3 is TGTGCCAGCAGCCCCGGACAGGGGGTGAGTTCACCCCTCCACTTT. Residues: CASSPGQGVSSPLHF.

The CDR3 region has the DNA TGTGCCAGCAGCATGGCACAGGGTGGAGAGACCCAGTACTTC. As protein: CASSMAQGGETQYF. The rearrangement joins TRBV12-3 or TRBV12-4 to TRBJ2-5; tentatively, D is TRBD1 (6 bases). V was trimmed by 6 bases and J by 4 bases, leaving 15 bases between them. The CDR3 length is 14 residues.

This clonotype was counted many times. V usage is TRBV5-5 and J usage is TRBJ2-6, with 8 bases matching TRBD1. J was trimmed by 0 bases and V by 1 base; bases with no gene match: 0. Germline-derived CDR1 and CDR2 are SGHKS and YYEKEE (reference sequence). The CDR3 length is 16 residues. The CDR3 is CASSLTGGSGANVLTF. The CDR3 DNA reads TGTGCCAGCAGCTTGACAGGGGGCTCTGGGGCCAACGTCCTGACTTTC.

The chain has TRBV5-4 and TRBJ1-1; 9 bases fit TRBD1. The CDR3 sequence is 14 residues long. Germline V gene data show CDR1 as SGHNT and CDR2 as YYREEE (reference sequence). The V and J ends lost 3 bases and 1 base, in that order; junction bases with no gene match: 1. CDR3 in amino acids: CASSSGQGNTEAFF. DNA for the CDR3: TGTGCCAGCAGCTCGGGACAGGGGAACACTGAAGCTTTCTTT.

The gene calls are TRBV6-2 or TRBV6-3 and TRBJ1-1, with D hard to call. Trimming removed 7 bases at V and 1 base at J, with 10 bases between. The germline V gene has CDR1 MNHEY and CDR2 SVGEGT. This CDR3 comprises 13 residues. CDR3 in DNA: TGTGCCAGCACCCTCCAGGAGAACACTGAAGCTTTCTTT. Translated: CASTLQENTEAFF.

This clonotype was counted many times. This chain connects TRBV6-2 or TRBV6-3 to TRBJ2-7, with D perhaps assigned TRBD1 or TRBD2 (6 bases each). Germline values: CDR1 MNHEY, CDR2 SVGEGT. The CDR3 covers 12 residues. V lost 5 bases, J lost 7 bases, and 12 bases lay in between. CDR3 in DNA: TGTGCCAGCAGTGCCACAGGGAGGGAGCAGTACGTC. It yields the protein CASSATGREQYV.

The chain uses TRBV30 and TRBJ1-3; 7 positions agree with TRBD1. CDR3 length: 15 amino acids. The junction had 6 bases not matched to a gene; V was cut back by 4 bases and J by 0 bases. Looked up from germline, CDR1 is GTSNPN and CDR2 is SVGIG (reference sequence). The CDR3: CAWKTGYSSGNTIYF. CDR3 nucleotides: TGTGCCTGGAAGACAGGGTACAGCTCTGGAAACACCATATATTTT. Full variable domain (missing parts from reference TRBV30 and TRBJ1-3): SQTIHQWPATLVQPVGSPLSLECTVEGTSNPNLYWYRQAAGRGLQLLFYSVGIGQISSEVPQNLSASRPQDRQFILSSKKLLLSDSGFYLCAWKTGYSSGNTIYFGEGSWLTVV.

This clonotype has ten or more counts. This chain uses TRBV7-9 with TRBJ2-2; 8 nucleotides align to TRBD2. This CDR3 is built from 14 residues. V lost 3 bases, J lost 7 bases, and 4 bases stayed unmatched. Germline V CDR1 and CDR2: SEHNR, FQNEAQ (reference sequence). CDR3 region: CASSFAGGSGELFF. Here the CDR3 DNA reads TGTGCCAGCAGCTTTGCGGGGGGCAGCGGGGAGCTGTTTTTT.

This chain links TRBV6-2 or TRBV6-3 with TRBJ2-5, with 8 bases identical to TRBD1. The germline gives CDR1 MNHEY, CDR2 SVGEGT. CDR3 length equals 14 residues. V lost 8 bases, J lost 2 bases, and 7 bases stayed unmatched. CDR3 in DNA: TGTGCCAGCGTCTATACAGGGGGGCAAGAGACCCAGTACTTC. This encodes CASVYTGGQETQYF.

The J gene is TRBJ1-1, the V gene TRBV19, with D perhaps matching TRBD1 (5 bases). This CDR3 is built from 13 residues. The V end was cut by 7 bases, the J end by 8 bases, with 17 bases between. From germline, CDR1 is LNHDA and CDR2 SQIVND (reference sequence). CDR3 nucleotide sequence: TGTGCCAGTACCGATGGACGGACACCCGAAGCTTTCTTT. Its protein is CASTDGRTPEAFF.

This clonotype was detected a few times. The chain carries TRBV11-3 and TRBJ2-4; 11 bases match TRBD2. The CDR3 runs 15 residues. J gave up 4 bases and V 5 bases, and 4 bases lay outside the gene matches. CDR1 SGHNT and CDR2 YENEEA come from the germline V gene. CDR3: CASSVRTSGKNIQYF. For the CDR3, the DNA is TGTGCCAGCAGCGTAAGGACTAGCGGGAAAAACATTCAGTACTTC.

This clonotype was seen many times. J is TRBJ2-7 and V is TRBV9; 8 bases match TRBD1. V lost 3 bases to trimming and J lost 4 bases; unmatched junction nucleotides: 6. The V gene's germline CDR1 is SGDLS and CDR2 YYNGEE. This CDR3 has 14 amino acids. The CDR3 is CASSGGQDLYEQYF. In DNA, the CDR3 is TGTGCCAGCAGCGGGGGACAGGACCTATACGAGCAGTACTTC.

This clonotype appeared many times. This sequence joins TRBV24-1 and TRBJ2-2, with unresolved D. Trimming removed 3 bases from V and 4 bases from J, with 5 bases in between. Germline assignment: CDR1 KGHDR and CDR2 SFDVKD. The CDR3 extends over 13 amino acids. This CDR3 is CATSDPVTGELFF. The CDR3 region has the DNA TGTGCCACCAGTGATCCGGTCACCGGGGAGCTGTTTTTT.

This clonotype has more than one count but fewer than ten. The rearrangement uses TRBV12-5 and TRBJ2-7, with D unresolved. The CDR3 is made up of 13 amino acids. V gave up 6 bases and J gave up 4 bases, with 13 bases separating them. The V gene's germline CDR1 is LGHNT and CDR2 FRNRAP. The CDR3 is CASGYPLEYEQYF. The CDR3 bases are TGTGCTAGTGGCTACCCCCTCGAGTACGAGCAGTACTTC.

The chain recombines TRBV6-1 with TRBJ2-3; D not resolved. CDR1 and CDR2 from the germline V gene are MNHNS and SASEGT. The V end lost 4 bases, the J end lost 0 bases, and 11 bases lay between the germline ends. This CDR3 is 15 amino acids long. The CDR3, as DNA: TGTGCCAGCAGTGTCGGCACGACGAGCACAGATACGCAGTATTTT. Encoded protein: CASSVGTTSTDTQYF.

V gene TRBV28 combines with J gene TRBJ1-6; D possibly corresponds to TRBD1 (6 bases). The CDR3 is 13 amino acids. Germline V gene data show CDR1 as MDHEN and CDR2 as SYDVKM. V was trimmed by 8 bases and J by 2 bases, leaving 7 bases between them. This CDR3 reads CASRDTYNSPLHF. CDR3 bases: TGTGCCAGCCGGGACACCTATAATTCACCCCTCCACTTT. Together with reference TRBV28 and TRBJ1-6, the CDR3 gives the full variable domain: DVKVTQSSRYLVKRTGEKVFLECVQDMDHENMFWYRQDPGLGLRLIYFSYDVKMKEKGDIPEGYSVSREKKERFSLILESASTNQTSMYLCASRDTYNSPLHFGNGTRLTVT.